A single sample gave rise to the 18 T cell receptor beta chains below, sequenced in a study of blood T cell repertoires in COVID-19. Data came from immunoSEQ multiplex PCR; TCRdb stores just in-frame clones and leaves some out. The sample yields 450,000 or so clones, 90% seen once. The specimen was PBMCs or T cells enriched from blood (not recorded which). The source is a man between 18 and 35 years old who had recovered from COVID-19.

This chain uses TRBV6-1 with TRBJ2-1; possibly TRBD2 for D (6 bases). This CDR3 has 16 residues. Trimming took off 1 base at V and 6 bases at J, with 16 bases between the two ends. Germline V gives CDR1 MNHNS, CDR2 SASEGT. The CDR3 loop is CASSEDGGEGFNEQFF. Here the CDR3 DNA reads TGTGCCAGCAGTGAAGACGGGGGTGAGGGTTTCAATGAGCAGTTCTTC.

The rearrangement joins TRBV19 to TRBJ1-6; 8 bases are shared with TRBD1. V lost 6 bases to trimming and J lost 9 bases; unmatched junction nucleotides: 10. The CDR3 contains 15 residues. Per the germline V gene, CDR1 is LNHDA and CDR2 is SQIVND (reference sequence). CDR3 sequence (DNA): TGTGCCAGTAGGACAGAGGACAGGGTATCTTCACCCCTCCACTTT. Translation gives CASRTEDRVSSPLHF.

The J gene is TRBJ1-1, the V gene TRBV2; D call uncertain. The V gene lost 5 bases and the J gene lost 1 base, with 8 bases spanning the gap. From germline, CDR1 is SNHLY and CDR2 FYNNEI. This CDR3 has 13 residues. CDR3 protein: CASSRLENTEAFF. For the CDR3, the DNA is TGTGCCAGCAGTCGATTAGAGAACACTGAAGCTTTCTTT.

The chain has TRBV9 and TRBJ2-1, with D unresolved. The V and J ends lost 3 bases and 0 bases respectively, with 13 bases between them. Germline V CDR1 and CDR2: SGDLS, YYNGEE. CDR3 length: 16 amino acids. The CDR3 protein is CASSATRRSSYNEQFF. The DNA for the CDR3 is TGTGCCAGCAGCGCTACCCGTAGGAGCTCCTACAATGAGCAGTTCTTC.

The chain recombines TRBV3-1 (or the pseudogene TRBV3-2) with TRBJ2-1; 7 bases are shared with TRBD2. The germline gives CDR1 LGHDT, CDR2 YNNKEL (reference sequence). The CDR3 loop spans 14 amino acids. The V gene end was trimmed by 2 bases and the J gene end by 3 bases; junction bases not matched to a gene: 1. CDR3 residues: CASSQWTSYNEQFF. The CDR3 nucleotides read TGTGCCAGCAGCCAATGGACTAGCTACAATGAGCAGTTCTTC.

This clone was seen only once. The V call is TRBV2, the J call TRBJ1-3, with D possibly matching TRBD1 (5 bases). The V end was cut by 11 bases, the J end by 2 bases, with 19 bases between. CDR3 length: 15 residues. Germline-derived CDR1 and CDR2 are SNHLY and FYNNEI. The CDR3 spells CAALGPEGTGNTIYF. The CDR3 region has the DNA TGTGCCGCCCTGGGGCCCGAAGGGACTGGAAACACCATATATTTT.

The chain couples TRBV5-1 to TRBJ1-2; TRBD1 matches 7 bases. The junction had 6 bases not matched to a gene; V was cut back by 2 bases and J by 5 bases. Germline-derived CDR1 and CDR2 are SGHRS and YFSETQ. This CDR3 has 14 amino acids. In nucleotides, the CDR3 is TGCGCCAGCAGCTTAGGGACAGAGGTTTATGGCTACACCTTC. Translating it yields CASSLGTEVYGYTF.

The rearrangement joins TRBV9 to TRBJ2-3; the D gene is possibly TRBD2 (7 bases). Germline CDR1 SGDLS, CDR2 YYNGEE. Deletions cut 4 bases from V and 2 bases from J, with 20 bases between. This CDR3 is built from 17 residues. The CDR3 nucleotides are TGTGCCAGCAGCCCCCTAGGAGGGGCGGGGGCCACAGATACGCAGTATTTT. Translation gives CASSPLGGAGATDTQYF.

V and J are TRBV7-9 and TRBJ1-4; D unclear. Between the trimmed V and J ends, which lost 8 bases and 7 bases, there was a span of 5 bases. Germline V lookup: CDR1 SEHNR, CDR2 FQNEAQ (reference sequence). This CDR3 contains 10 residues. For the CDR3, the DNA is TGTGCCAGCTCCGGTGAAAAACTGTTTTTT. It specifies CASSGEKLFF.

The rearrangement uses TRBV6-5 and TRBJ1-2; D not resolved. Per the germline V gene, CDR1 is MNHEY and CDR2 is SVGAGI. The CDR3 spans 15 residues. V was trimmed by 0 bases and J by 8 bases, leaving 16 bases between them. The CDR3 sequence is CASSYSRLPNGGYTF. The DNA for the CDR3 is TGTGCCAGCAGTTACTCGCGGTTGCCGAACGGGGGCTACACCTTC.

The V call is TRBV28, the J call TRBJ1-1, with 11 nucleotides matching TRBD1. CDR1 MDHEN and CDR2 SYDVKM come from the germline V gene. Trimming at V came to 6 bases and at J to 4 bases, leaving 7 bases not matched to a gene. The CDR3 consists of 15 residues. CDR3 nucleotide sequence: TGTGCCAGCAGCCCCGGACAGGGGGCGAGCACTGAAGCTTTCTTT. Amino acid sequence: CASSPGQGASTEAFF.

The chain employs TRBV2 and TRBJ1-4; TRBD1 agrees at 9 bases. V dropped 6 bases and J dropped 8; count of bases not matched to a gene: 4. This CDR3 has 13 amino acids. Germline CDR1 and CDR2: SNHLY and FYNNEI. CDR3 residues: CASRPGTGEKLFF. CDR3 DNA sequence: TGTGCCAGCAGGCCCGGGACAGGGGAAAAACTGTTTTTT.

V and J are TRBV28 and TRBJ1-2; 8 nucleotides agree with TRBD1. In germline, CDR1 is MDHEN, CDR2 SYDVKM. There are 16 residues in the CDR3. The junction had 10 bases not matched to a gene; V was cut back by 1 base and J by 6 bases. DNA of the CDR3: TGTGCCAGCAGTTTATTGACAGGGGAAAGGTGGGATGGCTACACCTTC. This codes for CASSLLTGERWDGYTF.

The genes are TRBV10-3 and TRBJ1-1, with 11 nucleotides matching TRBD1. Per the germline V gene, CDR1 is ENHRY and CDR2 is SYGVKD. The CDR3 consists of 17 residues. J gave up 1 base and V 6 bases, and 10 bases lay outside the gene matches. The CDR3 protein is CAIRTGTGGSRNTEAFF. The CDR3 region has the DNA TGTGCCATCAGGACCGGGACAGGGGGTTCCAGGAACACTGAAGCTTTCTTT.

This chain uses TRBV23-1 with TRBJ1-5; 8 bases agree with TRBD1. TRBV23-1 counts as an open reading frame of uncertain function. The CDR3 totals 18 residues. V lost 2 bases, J lost 0 bases, and 9 bases stayed unmatched. CDR3 sequence (DNA): TGCGCCAGCAGTCAAGTGGCAGGGGGCCTTTATAGCAATCAGCCCCAGCATTTT. This sequence encodes CASSQVAGGLYSNQPQHF.

The V gene is TRBV9, the J gene TRBJ2-1; D is unclear. Germline loops: CDR1 SGDLS, CDR2 YYNGEE. The V end lost 3 bases, the J end lost 5 bases, and 9 bases lay between the germline ends. This CDR3 spans 13 amino acids. CDR3 DNA sequence: TGTGCCAGCAGCGCCCCCCTAGACAATGAGCAGTTCTTC. Its translation: CASSAPLDNEQFF.

V usage is TRBV6-5 and J usage is TRBJ1-5; 7 positions agree with TRBD1. Germline V CDR1 and CDR2: MNHEY, SVGAGI. The CDR3 contains 13 residues. V was pared by 6 bases and J by 5 bases, with 4 bases of the junction left unmatched. The CDR3 is CASSVTGDQPQHF. CDR3 coding DNA: TGTGCCAGCAGCGTTACAGGGGATCAGCCCCAGCATTTT.

Details on this clone: At the DNA level, this CDR3 is encoded by other sequences in the same sample as well. V and J are TRBV7-9 and TRBJ1-4, with D possibly TRBD1 on 5 matching bases. Trimming left V 3 bases short and J 7 bases short, with 12 bases between. The germline gives CDR1 SEHNR, CDR2 FQNEAQ (reference sequence). This CDR3 region has 14 residues. For the CDR3, the DNA is TGTGCCAGCAGCTTGGCGGGGGGTCGTGAAAAACTGTTTTTT. It translates to CASSLAGGREKLFF.